What follows are 21 T cell receptor beta chains derived from one specimen sequenced in a study of cytomegalovirus exposure and HLA in healthy donors. It was with 60 Vbeta and 13 Jbeta primers that the PCR ran. Libraries were prepared by immunoSEQ multiplex PCR; TCRdb keeps only in-frame clonotypes and omits some of them. The data show roughly 140,000 clones, about 80% seen once. The sequenced material came from PBMCs. These receptor sequences come from a man aged 35-49 years in good health and CMV-seronegative.

This rearrangement joins TRBV15 to TRBJ1-2, with 10 bases identical to TRBD1. The CDR3 extends over 15 amino acids. Germline V gives CDR1 LNHNV, CDR2 YYDKDF (reference sequence). The V segment lost 5 bases and the J segment 5 bases; nucleotides outside the gene matches: 8. The CDR3 is CATSGSGTGAYGYTF. The CDR3 coding sequence is TGTGCCACCAGCGGCTCCGGGACAGGGGCTTATGGCTACACCTTC.

This clone was found a few times. The chain joins TRBV10-3 to TRBJ1-1; D perhaps matches TRBD1 (6 bases). Germline V gene sequence: CDR1 ENHRY, CDR2 SYGVKD. The CDR3 sequence is 14 residues long. V was clipped by 8 bases and J by 4 bases, with 17 bases between them. The chain's CDR3 is CAIRSEGDFTEAFF. The CDR3 region has the DNA TGTGCCATCCGGTCCGAGGGGGATTTCACTGAAGCTTTCTTT.

DNA for the CDR3: TGTGCCAGCAGCTCGGTTCTTGGACAGGCACCCTGGACTTTCTTT. Translation gives CASSSVLGQAPWTFF. The J gene is TRBJ1-1, the V gene TRBV7-2, with 7 bases identical to TRBD1. Germline trimming cut 4 bases from V and 12 bases from J; bases unmatched to any gene: 17. The CDR3 is 15 residues long. Germline CDR1 reads SGHTA; CDR2 reads FQGNSA. The variable domain in full, completed from reference TRBV7-2 and TRBJ1-1, reads GAGVSQSPSNKVTEKGKDVELRCDPISGHTALYWYRQSLGQGLEFLIYFQGNSAPDKSGLPSDRFSAERTGGSVSTLTIQRTQQEDSAVYLCASSSVLGQAPWTFFGQGTRLTVV.

The rearrangement links TRBV2 to TRBJ1-5, with 8 bases aligning to TRBD1. With V trimmed by 3 bases and J by 7 bases, 8 bases remained unmatched. Germline V gives CDR1 SNHLY, CDR2 FYNNEI. The CDR3 is 15 amino acids. The CDR3 DNA is TGTGCCAGCAGTGAGGGGACAGGACCTTTACAGCCCCAGCATTTT. This codes for CASSEGTGPLQPQHF.

The chain employs TRBV7-2 and TRBJ1-2; D possibly corresponds to TRBD1 (5 bases). V lost 2 bases, J lost 7 bases, and 8 bases lay in between. Germline loops: CDR1 SGHTA, CDR2 FQGNSA. The CDR3 sequence is 12 residues long. Here the CDR3 reads CASSLWGGGYTF. CDR3 nucleotides: TGTGCCAGCAGCTTATGGGGGGGTGGCTACACCTTC.

The chain combines TRBV5-1 with TRBJ1-1; D unclear. The V gene's germline CDR1 is SGHRS and CDR2 YFSETQ. This CDR3 comprises 13 residues. V dropped 6 bases and J dropped 3 bases, with 12 bases sitting between them. The CDR3 coding sequence is TGCGCCAGCAAGACTACTTGGGACACTGAAGCTTTCTTT. Translating gives CASKTTWDTEAFF.

The chain employs TRBV25-1 and TRBJ1-6, with D tentatively TRBD1 (5 bases). The V gene lost 1 base and the J gene lost 4 bases, with 11 bases spanning the gap. The CDR3 has 16 amino acids. Germline CDR1 and CDR2: MGHDK and SYGVNS. Written as DNA, the CDR3 is TGTGCCAGCAGTGAATTGACAGCAAATTATAATTCACCCCTCCACTTT. This encodes CASSELTANYNSPLHF.

The rearrangement joins TRBV25-1 to TRBJ2-1; D is unclear. CDR3 size: 12 residues. Germline lookup yields CDR1 MGHDK and CDR2 SYGVNS. Trimming pared 3 bases from V and 4 bases from J, leaving 4 bases between. The CDR3 coding sequence is TGTGCCAGCAGTGACAGGTACAATGAGCAGTTCTTC. The encoded protein is CASSDRYNEQFF.

The CDR3 loop is CASSFQGVEQFF. The DNA of the CDR3 is TGTGCCAGTAGTTTTCAGGGGGTCGAGCAGTTCTTC. This chain connects TRBV19 to TRBJ2-1; 7 positions match TRBD1. V lost 5 bases and J lost 10; bases outside the gene matches: 5. The CDR3 runs to 12 residues. The germline V gene encodes CDR1 LNHDA and CDR2 SQIVND (reference sequence).

This sequence joins TRBV5-1 and TRBJ2-5, with D perhaps matching TRBD2 (7 bases). Germline V lookup: CDR1 SGHRS, CDR2 YFSETQ. With 7 bases removed from V and 5 bases from J, the gap between germline ends came to 12 bases. The length of the CDR3 is 12 residues. CDR3 in amino acids: CASREGGETQYF. CDR3 DNA sequence: TGCGCCAGCCGAGAGGGGGGGGAGACCCAGTACTTC.

This clone was seen only once. The chain links TRBV6-1 to TRBJ1-4, with D uncertain. The CDR3 is 14 amino acids. V lost 2 bases, J lost 8 bases, and 12 bases lay in between. Germline V lookup: CDR1 MNHNS, CDR2 SASEGT. CDR3 protein: CASSERGGEEKLFF. Written as DNA, the CDR3 is TGTGCCAGCAGTGAAAGAGGCGGGGAAGAAAAACTGTTTTTT.

The chain has TRBV19 and TRBJ1-3; 7 bases are shared with TRBD1. Losses at the gene ends were 5 bases for V and 1 base for J; bases not matched to a gene: 17. Germline V CDR1 and CDR2: LNHDA, SQIVND (reference sequence). This CDR3 spans 19 amino acids. The CDR3: CASSSRGTANPRSGNTIYF. In DNA form, the CDR3 reads TGTGCCAGTAGTTCCCGCGGGACAGCCAACCCTAGGTCTGGAAACACCATATATTTT.

This chain uses TRBV12-5 with TRBJ2-3, with TRBD1 identical over 10 bases. After removal of 5 bases from V and 8 bases from J, the junction contained 10 bases not matched to a gene. CDR1 and CDR2 (germline): LGHNT, FRNRAP. The CDR3 covers 15 residues. The CDR3 DNA reads as TGTGCTAGTGGTACTCCGGGACAGGGGCCCCGTACGCAGTATTTT. Translation: CASGTPGQGPRTQYF.

The rearrangement joins TRBV10-3 to TRBJ2-3, with 16 positions matching TRBD2. The V segment lost 8 bases and the J segment 2 bases; nucleotides outside the gene matches: 25. CDR1 ENHRY and CDR2 SYGVKD come from the germline V gene. The CDR3 sequence is 23 residues long. In DNA form, the CDR3 reads TGTGCCATCGGTGGTATGGCGGAGGGGACTAGCGGGGGGGCCGGCAGGCTCACAGATACGCAGTATTTT. Protein product: CAIGGMAEGTSGGAGRLTDTQYF.

V usage is TRBV6-1 and J usage is TRBJ1-5; maybe TRBD1 (6 bases). Germline values: CDR1 MNHNS, CDR2 SASEGT. There are 13 residues in the CDR3. The ends were cut back, 3 bases at V and 7 bases at J, with 10 bases in the middle. The CDR3 spells CASSDQGNQPQHF. As DNA, the CDR3 is TGTGCCAGCAGTGATCAGGGGAACCAGCCCCAGCATTTT.

The chain employs TRBV7-9 and TRBJ2-1, with TRBD1 matching over 9 bases. Germline CDR1 and CDR2: SEHNR and FQNEAQ (reference sequence). V gave up 5 bases and J gave up 4 bases; unmatched junction bases: 9. The CDR3 length is 16 residues. CDR3 sequence: CASSLPGGTGYNEQFF. CDR3 coding DNA: TGTGCCAGCAGCCTTCCCGGCGGGACAGGGTACAATGAGCAGTTCTTC.

The chain couples TRBV15 to TRBJ2-7, with 8 nucleotides matching TRBD2. The CDR3 covers 14 residues. The V gene end was trimmed by 6 bases and the J gene end by 1 base; junction bases not matched to a gene: 5. Germline CDR1 and CDR2: LNHNV and YYDKDF (reference sequence). CDR3 nucleotides: TGTGCCACCAGGAAAAGCGGGGGATCCTACGAGCAGTACTTC. Translation: CATRKSGGSYEQYF.

CDR3 loop: CASSLVAANYGYTF. CDR3 DNA: TGTGCCAGCAGCCTAGTGGCTGCTAACTATGGCTACACCTTC. J is TRBJ1-2 and V is TRBV7-2; D remains ambiguous. The CDR3 consists of 14 residues. Germline CDR1 is SGHTA and CDR2 is FQGNSA. Trimming cost V 5 bases and J 0 bases, with 10 bases left between them.

The chain couples TRBV10-3 to TRBJ2-2; possible D gene TRBD1, 5 bases. This CDR3 is 15 amino acids long. CDR1 is ENHRY and CDR2 is SYGVKD in the germline V gene. V was pared by 7 bases and J by 2 bases, with 14 bases between. The CDR3 DNA follows: TGTGCCATCAAGGGCGACAGCCCAAACACCGGGGAGCTGTTTTTT. Protein product: CAIKGDSPNTGELFF.

The CDR3 DNA reads as TGTGCCAGCAGTAAATTAGGACTAGCGGGAGTAAGCCTCACAGATACGCAGTATTTT. Translating it yields CASSKLGLAGVSLTDTQYF. The chain uses TRBV2 and TRBJ2-3; TRBD2 matches 13 bases. V dropped 5 bases and J dropped 2; count of bases not matched to a gene: 13. The CDR3 length is 19 residues. Germline loops: CDR1 SNHLY, CDR2 FYNNEI. The full variable domain, completed using reference TRBV2 and TRBJ2-3, is EPEVTQTPSHQVTQMGQEVILRCVPISNHLYFYWYRQILGQKVEFLVSFYNNEISEKSEIFDDQFSVERPDGSNFTLKIRSTKLEDSAMYFCASSKLGLAGVSLTDTQYFGPGTRLTVL.

This clone was detected a few times. The chain recombines TRBV10-3 with TRBJ1-1; no definite D call. The V end lost 4 bases, the J end lost 1 base, and 7 bases lay between the germline ends. This CDR3 has 13 amino acids. The germline V gene has CDR1 ENHRY and CDR2 SYGVKD. Here the CDR3 reads CAISVVRNTEAFF. CDR3 bases: TGTGCCATCAGTGTGGTTAGGAACACTGAAGCTTTCTTT.